This T cell receptor (beta chain) was identified during a study of monozygotic twins with inflammatory bowel disease. Study-wide results and limits: Resolution of different T cell subtypes was not achieved. Twins with IBD were found to have lower TCRbeta diversity (inverse Simpson) than healthy co-twins.

TCRdb re-called the 5' RACE reads and catalogs CDR3 proteins one per entry, DNA excluded. With about 160,000 distinct CDR3 sequences in the sample, the ten largest clones hold 2.8%. To note about this clonotype: Its antigen is unidentified.

Germline CDR1 and CDR2: SNHLY and FYNNEI. This CDR3 is built from 13 residues. The sequence came from a human donor with ulcerative colitis or Crohn's disease, or a healthy co-twin of an affected twin (not recorded which). The genes are TRBV2 and TRBJ1-5. The sample comprised blood. The CDR3 spells CASSEALSRPQHF.